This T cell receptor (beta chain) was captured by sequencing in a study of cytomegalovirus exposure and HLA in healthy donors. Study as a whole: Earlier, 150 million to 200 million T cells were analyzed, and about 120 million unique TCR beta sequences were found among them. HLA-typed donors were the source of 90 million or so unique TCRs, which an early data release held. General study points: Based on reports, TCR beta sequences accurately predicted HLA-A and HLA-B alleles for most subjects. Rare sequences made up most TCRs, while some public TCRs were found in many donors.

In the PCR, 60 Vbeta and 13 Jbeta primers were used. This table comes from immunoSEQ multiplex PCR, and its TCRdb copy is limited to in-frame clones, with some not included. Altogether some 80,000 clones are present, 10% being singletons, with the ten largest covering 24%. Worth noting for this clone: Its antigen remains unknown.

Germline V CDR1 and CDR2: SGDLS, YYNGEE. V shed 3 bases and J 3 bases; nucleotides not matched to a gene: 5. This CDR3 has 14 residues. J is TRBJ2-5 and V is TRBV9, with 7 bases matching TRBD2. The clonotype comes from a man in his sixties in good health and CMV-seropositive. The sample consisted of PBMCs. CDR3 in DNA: TGTGCCAGCAGCGGTGGGGGGGGGAAAGAGACCCAGTACTTC. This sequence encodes CASSGGGGKETQYF.